The present T cell receptor beta chain was sequenced within a study of cytotoxic CD8 clonotypes in ibrutinib-treated CLL. This clone was recorded only once. CDR1 and CDR2 (germline): SGHTA, FQGNSA. V lost 4 bases to trimming and J lost 2 bases, with 14 bases between them. The CDR3 contains 15 residues. Data came from immunoSEQ multiplex PCR; TCRdb stores just in-frame clones and leaves some out. The sample consists of about 20,000 clones, 75% of them appearing once. Here the sequenced sample was PBMCs, taken before ibrutinib treatment. The TCR comes from a human donor with chronic lymphocytic leukemia. The chain employs TRBV7-2 and TRBJ2-5; no clear D gene. The CDR3 reads CASSSYSAYQETQYF. The CDR3 DNA is TGTGCCAGCAGCTCTTACAGCGCCTATCAAGAGACCCAGTACTTC.